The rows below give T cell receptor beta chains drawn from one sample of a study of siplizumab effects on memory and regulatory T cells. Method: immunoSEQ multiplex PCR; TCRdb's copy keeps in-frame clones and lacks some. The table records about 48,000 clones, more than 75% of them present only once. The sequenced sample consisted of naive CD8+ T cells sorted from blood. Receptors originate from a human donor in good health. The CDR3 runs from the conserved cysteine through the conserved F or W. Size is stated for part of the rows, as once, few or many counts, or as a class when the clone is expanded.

cdr3_aa: CASSFRGGGTDTQYF; clone_size: -; v_call: TRBV11-2
cdr3_aa: CSASGGTAREQYF; clone_size: -; v_call: TRBV29-1
cdr3_aa: CSVPPQGGPYNEQFF; clone_size: -; v_call: TRBV29-1
cdr3_aa: CASGPGTGSNIQYF; clone_size: -; v_call: TRBV27
cdr3_aa: CATSRDSGSKKNTIYF; clone_size: -; v_call: TRBV15
cdr3_aa: CASSFNTGELFF; clone_size: -; v_call: TRBV13
cdr3_aa: CASSYSSRGYEQYF; clone_size: -; v_call: TRBV6-6
cdr3_aa: CAWSGGAGEKLFF; clone_size: -; v_call: TRBV30
cdr3_aa: CASSPYLGISYNEQFF; clone_size: -; v_call: TRBV27
cdr3_aa: CASSRQGINEQFF; clone_size: -; v_call: TRBV6-5
cdr3_aa: CASSQEGDNSYEQYF; clone_size: -; v_call: TRBV4-1
cdr3_aa: CASSGTESSYNEQFF; clone_size: -; v_call: TRBV2
cdr3_aa: CASSETEAGIQYF; clone_size: -; v_call: TRBV6-1
cdr3_aa: CATSRGSSGDCNEQFF; clone_size: -; v_call: TRBV15
cdr3_aa: CASSLSPGSSGYTF; clone_size: few; v_call: TRBV27
cdr3_aa: CASSYSAENEQFF; clone_size: -; v_call: TRBV6-5
cdr3_aa: CASSPLAATDTQYF; clone_size: -; v_call: TRBV11-2
cdr3_aa: CASSPALGGASTDTQYF; clone_size: -; v_call: TRBV7-9
cdr3_aa: CASSKPFANTGELFF; clone_size: -; v_call: TRBV5-4
cdr3_aa: CASSSPTDNEQFF; clone_size: -; v_call: TRBV27
cdr3_aa: CASSRRPDPNNEQFF; clone_size: -; v_call: TRBV5-6
cdr3_aa: CASGGLAGEEGDTQYF; clone_size: -; v_call: TRBV10-2
cdr3_aa: CATSTGQYSNQPKHF; clone_size: -; v_call: TRBV15
cdr3_aa: CASSFDDTQYF; clone_size: -; v_call: TRBV11-3
cdr3_aa: CASSLRGEEGSAGELFF; clone_size: few; v_call: TRBV7-3
cdr3_aa: CASSSFGQELYNEQFF; clone_size: -; v_call: TRBV27
cdr3_aa: CASNSASNQPQHF; clone_size: -; v_call: TRBV2